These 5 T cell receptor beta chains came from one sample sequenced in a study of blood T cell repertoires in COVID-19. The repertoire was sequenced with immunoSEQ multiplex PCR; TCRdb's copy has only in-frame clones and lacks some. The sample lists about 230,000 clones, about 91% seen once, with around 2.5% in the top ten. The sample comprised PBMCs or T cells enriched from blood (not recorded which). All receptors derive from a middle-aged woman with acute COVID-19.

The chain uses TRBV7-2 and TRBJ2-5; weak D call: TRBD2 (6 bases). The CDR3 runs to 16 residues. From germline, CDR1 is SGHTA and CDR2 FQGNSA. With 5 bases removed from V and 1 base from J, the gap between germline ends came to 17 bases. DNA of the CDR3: TGTGCCAGCAGCGGACTAAAGGGATTAGTCCAAGAGACCCAGTACTTC. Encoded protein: CASSGLKGLVQETQYF.

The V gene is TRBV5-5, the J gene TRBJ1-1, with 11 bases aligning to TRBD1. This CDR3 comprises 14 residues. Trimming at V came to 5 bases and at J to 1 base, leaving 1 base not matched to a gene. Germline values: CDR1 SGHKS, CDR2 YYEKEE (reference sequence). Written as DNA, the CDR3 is TGTGCCAGCAGGGGGACAGGGGGGAACACTGAAGCTTTCTTT. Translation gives CASRGTGGNTEAFF.

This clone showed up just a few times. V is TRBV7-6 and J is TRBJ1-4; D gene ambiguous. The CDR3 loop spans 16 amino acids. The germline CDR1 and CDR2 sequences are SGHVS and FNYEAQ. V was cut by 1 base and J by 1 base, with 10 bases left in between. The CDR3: CASSLGATVTNEKLFF. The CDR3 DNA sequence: TGTGCCAGCAGCTTAGGTGCAACAGTAACTAATGAAAAACTGTTTTTT.

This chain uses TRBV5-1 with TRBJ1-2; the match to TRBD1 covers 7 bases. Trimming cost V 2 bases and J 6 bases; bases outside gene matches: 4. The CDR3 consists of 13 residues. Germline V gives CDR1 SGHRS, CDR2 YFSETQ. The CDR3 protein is CASSLQGYNGYTF. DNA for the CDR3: TGCGCCAGCAGCTTACAGGGGTATAATGGCTACACCTTC.

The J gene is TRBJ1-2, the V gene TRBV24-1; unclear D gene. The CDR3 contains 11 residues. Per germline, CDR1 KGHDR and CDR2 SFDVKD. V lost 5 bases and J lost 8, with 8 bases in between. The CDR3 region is CATSGTGGYTF. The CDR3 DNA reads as TGTGCCACCAGTGGAACGGGGGGCTACACCTTC.